This entry lists 20 T cell receptor beta chains sequenced from one sample in a study of cytomegalovirus exposure and HLA in healthy donors (dated by TCRdb to about 2017). The library was produced with the immunoSEQ multiplex PCR assay. TCRdb re-hosts the immuneACCESS table, in-frame sequences only. Its copies lack some clones; in the studies checked, an unresolved V gene accounts for under half of them, and the cause for the rest is not known. The sample table records 60,000 to 80,000 clones; approximately 94% of these occur just once. Approximately 3% of the sample is held by the ten biggest clonotypes. The sequenced material came from PBMCs. The source is a woman aged 18-29 years in good health and CMV-seropositive.

The chain combines TRBV5-1 with TRBJ2-5; perhaps TRBD1 as D (5 bases). V lost 4 bases and J lost 5, with 12 bases in between. This CDR3 is 13 amino acids long. Germline values: CDR1 SGHRS, CDR2 YFSETQ. The CDR3 loop reads CASSLQAEETQYF. In DNA, the CDR3 is TGCGCCAGCAGCCTACAGGCGGAGGAGACCCAGTACTTC.

This clone was found a few times. The rearrangement joins TRBV9 to TRBJ1-6, with D uncertain. The ends were cut back, 2 bases at V and 10 bases at J, with 13 bases in the middle. This CDR3 has 14 residues. The germline V gene has CDR1 SGDLS and CDR2 YYNGEE. CDR3 sequence reads: CASSVGDTQSPLHF. As DNA, the CDR3 is TGTGCCAGCAGCGTTGGTGACACTCAATCACCCCTCCACTTT. Full variable domain (outside the CDR3, taken from reference TRBV9 and TRBJ1-6): DSGVTQTPKHLITATGQRVTLRCSPRSGDLSVYWYQQSLDQGLQFLIQYYNGEERAKGNILERFSAQQFPDLHSELNLSSLELGDSALYFCASSVGDTQSPLHFGNGTRLTVT.

J is TRBJ1-5 and V is TRBV2; 9 nucleotides line up with TRBD1. The CDR3 consists of 13 residues. V lost 7 bases and J lost 7; bases outside the gene matches: 5. Germline V gene sequence: CDR1 SNHLY, CDR2 FYNNEI. The CDR3: CASTGQGRQPQHF. For the CDR3, the DNA is TGTGCCAGCACTGGACAGGGGAGGCAGCCCCAGCATTTT.

The chain has TRBV6-6 and TRBJ2-7; tentatively, D is TRBD1 (6 bases). Trimming took off 6 bases at V and 2 bases at J, with 14 bases between the two ends. This CDR3 has 14 residues. The germline V gene encodes CDR1 MNHNY and CDR2 SVGAGI (reference sequence). The CDR3 bases are TGTGCCAGCAGCTCCGGGACACTCACCTACGAGCAGTACTTC. Encoded protein: CASSSGTLTYEQYF.

The gene calls are TRBV27 and TRBJ1-3, with D perhaps TRBD1 (6 bases). Per germline, CDR1 MNHEY and CDR2 SMNVEV (reference sequence). V lost 6 bases and J 0 bases, leaving 6 bases between the germline ends. The CDR3 totals 13 residues. DNA of the CDR3: TGTGCCAGCAGGGACAGCTCTGGAAACACCATATATTTT. Translating gives CASRDSSGNTIYF.

This clone was picked up one time. The chain combines TRBV2 with TRBJ1-4; the match to TRBD1 covers 7 bases. CDR3 length equals 13 residues. Germline CDR1 is SNHLY and CDR2 is FYNNEI. After removal of 4 bases from V and 7 bases from J, the junction contained 3 bases not matched to a gene. The CDR3 nucleotides read TGTGCCAGCAGTGGACAGGGATCTGAAAAACTGTTTTTT. Protein sequence: CASSGQGSEKLFF.

The V gene is TRBV6-1, the J gene TRBJ2-1, with D maybe TRBD2 (7 bases). Germline V gene data show CDR1 as MNHNS and CDR2 as SASEGT. The CDR3 has 13 residues. V was cut by 8 bases and J by 8 bases, with 16 bases left in between. CDR3 bases: TGTGCCAGCCTAAGCCCGGGGGGCGATGAGCAGTTCTTC. It translates to CASLSPGGDEQFF.

Worth noting for this clone: At one of its ends the junction is not consistent with the germline gene, which may arise from a read error. The rearrangement joins TRBV7-7 to TRBJ2-3; TRBD2 matches at 11 bases. The germline V gene has CDR1 SSHAT and CDR2 FNYEAQ (reference sequence). The CDR3 is 15 amino acids. Written as DNA, the CDR3 is TGTGCTAGCAGCTTAGCGGGAGGGCCGGGGGATACGCAGTATTTT. This encodes CASSLAGGPGDTQYF.

The chain links TRBV10-2 to TRBJ2-1, with TRBD2 identical over 10 bases. CDR1 is WSHSY, CDR2 SAAADI, per germline. The CDR3 is made up of 15 amino acids. The junction had 7 bases not matched to a gene; V was cut back by 6 bases and J by 5 bases. The CDR3 DNA sequence: TGCGCCAGCAGAATAGCGGGGGGATTGAACAATGAGCAGTTCTTC. Protein: CASRIAGGLNNEQFF.

The gene calls are TRBV30 and TRBJ1-6; D ambiguous. This CDR3 has 16 residues. Between the trimmed V and J ends, which lost 3 bases and 0 bases, there was a span of 12 bases. Germline V gene sequence: CDR1 GTSNPN, CDR2 SVGIG (reference sequence). The CDR3 region is CAWSALRSSYNSPLHF. The DNA of the CDR3 is TGTGCCTGGAGCGCCCTCCGGAGCTCCTATAATTCACCCCTCCACTTT.

The chain couples TRBV27 to TRBJ2-1; TRBD2 might be the D (6 bases). CDR1 is MNHEY and CDR2 is SMNVEV in the germline V gene (reference sequence). The CDR3 length is 16 residues. The V gene lost 1 base and the J gene lost 8 bases, with 18 bases spanning the gap. The CDR3, as DNA: TGTGCCAGCAGTTTATTCTCCGGGGGTGCTGGGGATGAGCAGTTCTTC. Amino acid sequence: CASSLFSGGAGDEQFF.

This clone was counted a single time. This sequence joins TRBV28 and TRBJ2-6; D unresolved. The germline V gene encodes CDR1 MDHEN and CDR2 SYDVKM. Between the trimmed V and J ends, which lost 2 bases and 0 bases, there was a span of 11 bases. The CDR3 runs to 17 residues. CDR3: CASSLRQEYSGANVLTF. The CDR3, as DNA: TGTGCCAGCAGTTTACGGCAGGAATACTCTGGGGCCAACGTCCTGACTTTC.

This chain uses TRBV6-1 with TRBJ2-3, with D maybe TRBD2 (6 bases). This CDR3 comprises 15 residues. The V end lost 6 bases, the J end lost 7 bases, and 20 bases lay between the germline ends. From germline, CDR1 is MNHNS and CDR2 SASEGT. DNA of the CDR3: TGTGCCAGCAGACCCCTGGGGGGATCACAGAATACGCAGTATTTT. It is translated as CASRPLGGSQNTQYF.

The gene calls are TRBV4-1 and TRBJ2-1, with 13 bases lining up with TRBD2. CDR3 size: 16 residues. V was clipped by 4 bases and J by 4 bases; unmatched bases: 4. Germline values: CDR1 MGHRA, CDR2 YSYEKL. The CDR3 loop reads CASSRLLAGGYNEQFF. In nucleotides, the CDR3 is TGCGCCAGCAGCCGCTTACTAGCGGGGGGGTACAATGAGCAGTTCTTC.

The gene calls are TRBV28 and TRBJ1-4, with TRBD1 matching over 7 bases. V gave up 4 bases and J gave up 5 bases; unmatched junction bases: 22. The CDR3 extends over 20 amino acids. Germline V gene sequence: CDR1 MDHEN, CDR2 SYDVKM. The CDR3 region has the DNA TGTGCCAGCAGTTCCTCCAACAACGACAGGGTCCGGGGTTCAAATGAAAAACTGTTTTTT. This encodes CASSSSNNDRVRGSNEKLFF.

The CDR3 sequence is CASSFGVSSNEQFF. The CDR3 bases are TGTGCCAGCAGCTTCGGAGTCTCTAGCAATGAGCAGTTCTTC. The chain employs TRBV11-3 and TRBJ2-1; D not certain. CDR3 length: 14 amino acids. Germline CDR1 and CDR2: SGHNT and YENEEA. The germline V and J ends were trimmed by 3 bases and 6 bases, with 12 bases remaining between them.

V usage is TRBV27 and J usage is TRBJ2-1, with 11 bases matching TRBD1. V dropped 2 bases and J dropped 4; count of bases not matched to a gene: 10. Germline V CDR1 and CDR2: MNHEY, SMNVEV (reference sequence). The CDR3 contains 18 residues. CDR3 protein: CASSLPGQGATFYNEQFF. CDR3 in DNA: TGTGCCAGCAGTTTACCAGGACAGGGGGCCACCTTTTACAATGAGCAGTTCTTC.

This sequence joins TRBV10-3 and TRBJ2-1; 9 positions match TRBD2. This CDR3 region has 15 residues. The J segment lost 10 bases and the V segment lost 3 bases, leaving 10 bases of the junction unmatched. CDR1 is ENHRY, CDR2 SYGVKD, per germline. The CDR3 bases are TGTGCCATCAGTGACGATAGCGGGAGAATCTTCGAGCAGTTCTTC. Its protein is CAISDDSGRIFEQFF.

This clone has a single count. This chain uses TRBV4-1 with TRBJ1-3, with TRBD1 matching over 8 bases. Unmatched junction bases numbered 6, after V lost 1 base and J lost 4 bases. The germline V gene has CDR1 MGHRA and CDR2 YSYEKL. CDR3 length: 16 residues. This CDR3 reads CASSQGPRDRGNTIYF. CDR3 nucleotides: TGCGCCAGCAGCCAAGGGCCCCGGGACAGGGGAAACACCATATATTTT.

The rearrangement links TRBV6-5 to TRBJ1-4; 8 bases map to TRBD1. CDR1 MNHEY and CDR2 SVGAGI come from the germline V gene. This CDR3 has 16 amino acids. Losses at the gene ends were 0 bases for V and 8 bases for J; bases not matched to a gene: 8. The CDR3 region has the DNA TGTGCCAGCAGTTACTCAAACAGGGGGAATGGCGAAAAACTGTTTTTT. Residues: CASSYSNRGNGEKLFF.